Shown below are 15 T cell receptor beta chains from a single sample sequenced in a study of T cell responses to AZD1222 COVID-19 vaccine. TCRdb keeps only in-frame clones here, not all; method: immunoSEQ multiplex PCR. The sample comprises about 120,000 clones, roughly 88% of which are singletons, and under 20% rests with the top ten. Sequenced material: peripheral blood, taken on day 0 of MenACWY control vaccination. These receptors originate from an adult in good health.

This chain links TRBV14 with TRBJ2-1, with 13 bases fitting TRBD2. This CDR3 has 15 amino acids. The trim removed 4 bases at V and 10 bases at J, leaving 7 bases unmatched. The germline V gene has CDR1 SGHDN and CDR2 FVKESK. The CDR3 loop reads CASSLRTSGSSEQFF. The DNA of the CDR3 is TGTGCCAGCAGCCTCCGGACTAGCGGGAGCAGCGAGCAGTTCTTC.

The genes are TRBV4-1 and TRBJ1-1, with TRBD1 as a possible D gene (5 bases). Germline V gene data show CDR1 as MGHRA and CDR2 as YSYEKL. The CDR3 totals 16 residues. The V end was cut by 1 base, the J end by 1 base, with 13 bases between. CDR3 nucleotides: TGCGCCAGCAGCCAAGGTCTCGGCAGGGCGAACACTGAAGCTTTCTTT. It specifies CASSQGLGRANTEAFF.

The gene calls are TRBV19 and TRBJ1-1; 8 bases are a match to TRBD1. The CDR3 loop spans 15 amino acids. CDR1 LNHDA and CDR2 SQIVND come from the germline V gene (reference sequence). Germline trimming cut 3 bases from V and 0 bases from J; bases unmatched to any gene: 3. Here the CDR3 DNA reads TGTGCCAGTAGTATTCGGGGACAGGTGAACACTGAAGCTTTCTTT. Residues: CASSIRGQVNTEAFF.

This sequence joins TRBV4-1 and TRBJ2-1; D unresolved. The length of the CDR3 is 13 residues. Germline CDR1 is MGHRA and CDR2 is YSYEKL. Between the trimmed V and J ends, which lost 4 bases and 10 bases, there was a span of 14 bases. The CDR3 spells CASSPNRLREQFF. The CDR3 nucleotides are TGCGCCAGCAGCCCAAATCGTTTGCGCGAGCAGTTCTTC.

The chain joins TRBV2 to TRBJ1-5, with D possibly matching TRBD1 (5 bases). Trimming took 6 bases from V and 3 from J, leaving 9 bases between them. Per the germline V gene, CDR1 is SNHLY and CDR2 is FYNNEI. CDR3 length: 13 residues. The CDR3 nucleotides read TGTGCCAGCAGCCAGGGACTCAATCAGCCCCAGCATTTT. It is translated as CASSQGLNQPQHF. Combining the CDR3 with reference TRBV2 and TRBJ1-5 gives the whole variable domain EPEVTQTPSHQVTQMGQEVILRCVPISNHLYFYWYRQILGQKVEFLVSFYNNEISEKSEIFDDQFSVERPDGSNFTLKIRSTKLEDSAMYFCASSQGLNQPQHFGDGTRLSIL.

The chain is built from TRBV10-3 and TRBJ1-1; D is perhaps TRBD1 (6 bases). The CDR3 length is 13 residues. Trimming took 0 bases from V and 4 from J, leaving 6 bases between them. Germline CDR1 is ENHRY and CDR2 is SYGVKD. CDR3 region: CAISESRGTEAFF. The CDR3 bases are TGTGCCATCAGTGAGTCCAGGGGCACTGAAGCTTTCTTT.

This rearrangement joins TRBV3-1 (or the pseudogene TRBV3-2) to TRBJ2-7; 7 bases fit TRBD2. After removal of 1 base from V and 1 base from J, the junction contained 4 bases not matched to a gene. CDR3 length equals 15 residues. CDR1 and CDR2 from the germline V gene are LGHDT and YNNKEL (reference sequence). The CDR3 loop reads CASSQGASGSYEQYF. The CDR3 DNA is TGTGCCAGCAGCCAAGGCGCTAGCGGATCCTACGAGCAGTACTTC.

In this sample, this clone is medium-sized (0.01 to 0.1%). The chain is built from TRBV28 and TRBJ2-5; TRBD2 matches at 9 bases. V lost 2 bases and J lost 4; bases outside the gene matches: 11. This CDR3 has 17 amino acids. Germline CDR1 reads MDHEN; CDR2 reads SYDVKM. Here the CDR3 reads CASSLEGASGMGETQYF. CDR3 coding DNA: TGTGCCAGCAGTTTAGAGGGGGCTAGCGGGATGGGAGAGACCCAGTACTTC.

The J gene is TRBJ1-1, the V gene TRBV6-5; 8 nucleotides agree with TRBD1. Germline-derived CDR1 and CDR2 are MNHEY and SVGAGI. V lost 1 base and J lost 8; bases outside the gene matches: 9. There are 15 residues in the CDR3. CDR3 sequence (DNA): TGTGCCAGCAGTTACTTCTCAGGGGGCACAGACGAAGCTTTCTTT. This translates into CASSYFSGGTDEAFF.

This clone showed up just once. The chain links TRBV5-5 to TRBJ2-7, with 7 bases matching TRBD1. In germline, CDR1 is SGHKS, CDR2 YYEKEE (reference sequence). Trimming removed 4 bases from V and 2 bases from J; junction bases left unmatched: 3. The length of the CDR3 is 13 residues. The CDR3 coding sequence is TGTGCCAGCAGCCTAGACAGGGCCTACGAGCAGTACTTC. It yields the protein CASSLDRAYEQYF.

CDR3 sequence: CASSQDPPVGSNQPQHF. The CDR3 region has the DNA TGCGCCAGCAGCCAAGATCCACCCGTTGGTAGCAATCAGCCCCAGCATTTT. The V call is TRBV4-1, the J call TRBJ1-5; D is unresolved. The germline V gene has CDR1 MGHRA and CDR2 YSYEKL. V was pared by 0 bases and J by 0 bases, with 12 bases between. The CDR3 covers 17 residues.

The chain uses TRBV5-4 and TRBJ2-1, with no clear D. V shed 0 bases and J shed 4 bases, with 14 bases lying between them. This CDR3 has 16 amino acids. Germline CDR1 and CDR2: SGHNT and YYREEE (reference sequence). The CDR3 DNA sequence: TGTGCCAGCAGCTTGGCCGCGAGAACCGCTTACAATGAGCAGTTCTTC. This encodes CASSLAARTAYNEQFF.

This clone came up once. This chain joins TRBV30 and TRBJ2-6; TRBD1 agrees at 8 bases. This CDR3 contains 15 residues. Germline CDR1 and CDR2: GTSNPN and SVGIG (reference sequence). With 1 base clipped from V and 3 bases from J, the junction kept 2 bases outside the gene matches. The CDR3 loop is CAWSGDRGGANVLTF. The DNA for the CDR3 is TGTGCCTGGAGTGGCGACAGGGGTGGGGCCAACGTCCTGACTTTC.

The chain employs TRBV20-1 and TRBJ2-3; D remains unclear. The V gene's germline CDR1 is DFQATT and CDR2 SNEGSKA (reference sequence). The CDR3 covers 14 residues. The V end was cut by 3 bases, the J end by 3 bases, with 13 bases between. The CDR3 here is CSASRQLLTDTQYF. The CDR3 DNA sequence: TGCAGTGCTAGTCGACAACTCCTAACAGATACGCAGTATTTT.

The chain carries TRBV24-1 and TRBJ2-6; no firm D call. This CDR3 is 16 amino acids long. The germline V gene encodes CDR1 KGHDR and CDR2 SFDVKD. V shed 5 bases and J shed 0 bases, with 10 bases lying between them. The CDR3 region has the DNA TGTGCCACCAGTGGACCTGGAATCTCTGGGGCCAACGTCCTGACTTTC. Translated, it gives CATSGPGISGANVLTF.